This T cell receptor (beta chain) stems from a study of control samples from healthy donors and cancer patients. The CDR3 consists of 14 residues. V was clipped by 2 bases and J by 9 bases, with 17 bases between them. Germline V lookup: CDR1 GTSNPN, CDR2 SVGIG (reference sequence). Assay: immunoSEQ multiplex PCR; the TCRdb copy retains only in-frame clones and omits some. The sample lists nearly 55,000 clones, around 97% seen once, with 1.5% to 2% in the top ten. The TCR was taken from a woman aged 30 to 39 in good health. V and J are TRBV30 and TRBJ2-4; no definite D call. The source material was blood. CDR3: CAWSRTFDFSIQYF. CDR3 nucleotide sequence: TGTGCCTGGAGTAGAACTTTCGACTTCTCCATTCAGTACTTC.